These T cell receptor beta chains were read from a single sample in a study of T cell repertoires in cytomegalovirus infection. TCRdb processed the reads anew with MiXCR; each CDR3 protein has one entry. The repertoire consists of a few hundred thousand distinct CDR3 sequences, with roughly a fifth occurring once and the leading ten covering roughly a fifth. No antigen is known for these receptors. The sequencing here drew on cultured PBMCs, taken from culture after CMV antigen stimulation. These receptor sequences come from a human donor in good health (CMV status not recorded). Some clones in this sample may be carry-over from other donors' samples. The CDR3 runs from the conserved cysteine through the conserved F or W. The D gene is left open where the match is weak. For some rows the clone size is stated as once, few or many, or as a class when expanded; others skip it.

CDR3aa: CASSPGKAYGYTF
CDR3nt: TGTGCCAGCAGTCCAGGGAAGGCCTATGGCTACACCTTC
abundance: few
j_gene: TRBJ1-2
d_gene: -
v_gene: TRBV6-2/TRBV6-3

CDR3aa: CASSYSGSSGANVLTF
CDR3nt: TGTGCCAGCAGTTACTCGGGTTCCTCTGGGGCCAACGTCCTGACTTTC
abundance: -
j_gene: TRBJ2-6
d_gene: -
v_gene: TRBV6-5

CDR3aa: CAISEGNSGANVLTF
CDR3nt: TGTGCCATCAGTGAAGGGAACTCTGGGGCCAACGTCCTGACTTTC
abundance: -
j_gene: TRBJ2-6
d_gene: -
v_gene: TRBV10-3

CDR3aa: CASSFGPGTLNTEAFF
CDR3nt: TGTGCCAGCAGTTTTGGACCCGGGACACTGAACACTGAAGCTTTCTTT
abundance: -
j_gene: TRBJ1-1
d_gene: -
v_gene: TRBV12-3/TRBV12-4

CDR3aa: CASSLLGQGGGYTF
CDR3nt: TGTGCCAGCAGTTTATTGGGACAGGGGGGAGGCTACACCTTC
abundance: few
j_gene: TRBJ1-2
d_gene: TRBD1
v_gene: TRBV12-3/TRBV12-4

CDR3aa: CASSQQETQYF
CDR3nt: TGTGCCAGCAGCCAACAAGAGACCCAGTACTTC
abundance: many
j_gene: TRBJ2-5
d_gene: -
v_gene: TRBV7-2

CDR3aa: CASSFAGLEAFF
CDR3nt: TGTGCCAGCAGCTTCGCCGGGTTGGAAGCTTTCTTT
abundance: few
j_gene: TRBJ1-1
d_gene: -
v_gene: TRBV7-2

CDR3aa: CASSLAEGQPQHF
CDR3nt: TGTGCCAGCAGCTTAGCGGAGGGACAGCCCCAGCATTTT
abundance: many
j_gene: TRBJ1-5
d_gene: -
v_gene: TRBV7-2

CDR3aa: CASSRASGHNEEQFF
CDR3nt: TGTGCCAGCAGCCGAGCTAGCGGACACAATGAAGAGCAGTTCTTC
abundance: many
j_gene: TRBJ2-1
d_gene: TRBD2
v_gene: TRBV7-8

CDR3aa: CASSPGSGRREKQYF
CDR3nt: TGTGCCAGCAGTCCTGGTAGCGGGAGGAGGGAGAAGCAGTACTTC
abundance: -
j_gene: TRBJ2-7
d_gene: TRBD2
v_gene: TRBV12-3/TRBV12-4

CDR3aa: CASSIRDRELNTEAFF
CDR3nt: TGTGCCAGCAGCATCCGGGACAGAGAGTTGAACACTGAAGCTTTCTTT
abundance: many
j_gene: TRBJ1-1
d_gene: TRBD1
v_gene: TRBV7-8

CDR3aa: CASSSRTGAAKNIQYF
CDR3nt: TGTGCCAGCAGCTCCCGGACTGGGGCGGCCAAAAACATTCAGTACTTC
abundance: -
j_gene: TRBJ2-4
d_gene: -
v_gene: TRBV3-1

CDR3aa: CASSYAYRDEQFF
CDR3nt: TGTGCCAGCAGTTACGCCTACAGGGACGAGCAGTTCTTC
abundance: few
j_gene: TRBJ2-1
d_gene: -
v_gene: TRBV6-5

CDR3aa: CSVGVSGDTQYF
CDR3nt: TGCAGCGTTGGAGTCTCCGGAGATACGCAGTATTTT
abundance: -
j_gene: TRBJ2-3
d_gene: -
v_gene: TRBV29-1

CDR3aa: CASSQQKVSEVTQYF
CDR3nt: TGTGCCAGCAGCCAACAGAAGGTCTCTGAAGTTACGCAGTATTTT
abundance: -
j_gene: TRBJ2-3
d_gene: -
v_gene: TRBV5-4

CDR3aa: CASSLTGVAAGRFF
CDR3nt: TGTGCCAGCAGTTTAACAGGCGTGGCGGCAGGCAGGTTCTTC
abundance: -
j_gene: TRBJ2-1
d_gene: -
v_gene: TRBV12-3/TRBV12-4

CDR3aa: CASSLVGVQGSNEKLFF
CDR3nt: TGTGCCAGCAGCTTAGTTGGGGTACAGGGCTCTAATGAAAAACTGTTTTTT
abundance: many
j_gene: TRBJ1-4
d_gene: -
v_gene: TRBV7-2

CDR3aa: CASSLDLSSYNEQFF
CDR3nt: TGTGCCAGCAGCTTGGACCTCAGCTCCTACAATGAGCAGTTCTTC
abundance: -
j_gene: TRBJ2-1
d_gene: -
v_gene: TRBV5-4

CDR3aa: CASSGIAGASETQYF
CDR3nt: TGTGCCAGCAGTGGAATAGCGGGAGCATCGGAGACCCAGTACTTC
abundance: few
j_gene: TRBJ2-5
d_gene: TRBD2
v_gene: TRBV2

CDR3aa: CASTPLGTGELFF
CDR3nt: TGTGCCAGCACCCCTCTAGGGACCGGGGAGCTGTTTTTT
abundance: few
j_gene: TRBJ2-2
d_gene: -
v_gene: TRBV25-1

CDR3aa: CASSFRGRGEQYF
CDR3nt: TGTGCCAGCAGCTTCCGAGGGAGAGGTGAGCAGTACTTC
abundance: -
j_gene: TRBJ2-7
d_gene: -
v_gene: TRBV7-2

CDR3aa: CASSQLAGVFTGEQYF
CDR3nt: TGTGCCAGCAGCCAACTAGCGGGAGTTTTCACCGGCGAGCAGTACTTC
abundance: few
j_gene: TRBJ2-7
d_gene: TRBD2
v_gene: TRBV11-1

CDR3aa: CASSLHRGLMNTEAFF
CDR3nt: TGTGCCAGCAGCTTACACAGGGGCCTTATGAACACTGAAGCTTTCTTT
abundance: many
j_gene: TRBJ1-1
d_gene: TRBD1
v_gene: TRBV11-2

CDR3aa: CATSSRDRAYEQYF
CDR3nt: TGTGCCACCAGCAGCCGGGACAGGGCGTACGAGCAGTACTTC
abundance: few
j_gene: TRBJ2-7
d_gene: TRBD1
v_gene: TRBV15

CDR3aa: CASTRQGVSETQYF
CDR3nt: TGCGCCAGCACAAGACAGGGGGTTTCAGAGACCCAGTACTTC
abundance: few
j_gene: TRBJ2-5
d_gene: TRBD1
v_gene: TRBV10-2

CDR3aa: CASSYRGRVNYGYTF
CDR3nt: TGTGCCAGCAGCTACAGGGGGCGCGTGAACTATGGCTACACCTTC
abundance: many
j_gene: TRBJ1-2
d_gene: TRBD1
v_gene: TRBV7-8

CDR3aa: CAISESGAGANVLTF
CDR3nt: TGTGCCATCAGTGAGTCGGGGGCTGGGGCCAACGTCCTGACTTTC
abundance: few
j_gene: TRBJ2-6
d_gene: -
v_gene: TRBV10-3

CDR3aa: CASSRSTASVETQYF
CDR3nt: TGTGCCAGCAGCCGATCCACCGCTAGCGTGGAGACCCAGTACTTC
abundance: -
j_gene: TRBJ2-5
d_gene: -
v_gene: TRBV3-1

CDR3aa: CASSRKTSGSGETQYF
CDR3nt: TGCGCCAGCAGCCGCAAGACTAGCGGGAGCGGGGAGACCCAGTACTTC
abundance: few
j_gene: TRBJ2-5
d_gene: TRBD2
v_gene: TRBV4-3

CDR3aa: CASRDPLAGEFTGELFF
CDR3nt: TGTGCCAGCAGGGATCCCCTAGCGGGAGAGTTCACCGGGGAGCTGTTTTTT
abundance: -
j_gene: TRBJ2-2
d_gene: TRBD2
v_gene: TRBV6-2/TRBV6-3

CDR3aa: CAIRDSTGSGTEAFF
CDR3nt: TGTGCCATCAGGGATTCGACAGGGAGCGGCACTGAAGCTTTCTTT
abundance: few
j_gene: TRBJ1-1
d_gene: TRBD1
v_gene: TRBV10-3

CDR3aa: CATSPGLPKKGDTQYF
CDR3nt: TGTGCCACCTCTCCGGGACTACCTAAGAAGGGAGATACGCAGTATTTT
abundance: few
j_gene: TRBJ2-3
d_gene: TRBD2
v_gene: TRBV6-1

CDR3aa: CASGRTGPHGYTF
CDR3nt: TGTGCCAGCGGGCGAACAGGGCCACATGGCTACACCTTC
abundance: -
j_gene: TRBJ1-2
d_gene: -
v_gene: TRBV28

CDR3aa: CSARVAGESYNEQFF
CDR3nt: TGCAGTGCCCGAGTAGCGGGAGAGTCCTACAATGAGCAGTTCTTC
abundance: -
j_gene: TRBJ2-1
d_gene: TRBD2
v_gene: TRBV20-1

CDR3aa: CSVANRDRENYGYTF
CDR3nt: TGCAGCGTGGCGAATAGGGACAGAGAGAACTATGGCTACACCTTC
abundance: -
j_gene: TRBJ1-2
d_gene: TRBD1
v_gene: TRBV29-1

CDR3aa: CASRPAPTNEKLFF
CDR3nt: TGTGCCAGCCGGCCGGCACCAACTAATGAAAAACTGTTTTTT
abundance: few
j_gene: TRBJ1-4
d_gene: -
v_gene: TRBV6-2/TRBV6-3

CDR3aa: CASSSRDRTQETQYF
CDR3nt: TGTGCCAGCAGTTCCCGGGACCGAACGCAAGAGACCCAGTACTTC
abundance: many
j_gene: TRBJ2-5
d_gene: -
v_gene: TRBV27

CDR3aa: CASSSLGTETQYF
CDR3nt: TGTGCCAGCAGCTCGCTCGGGACAGAGACCCAGTACTTC
abundance: few
j_gene: TRBJ2-5
d_gene: -
v_gene: TRBV7-9

CDR3aa: CASSLGPSSYNEQFF
CDR3nt: TGTGCCAGCAGTTTGGGGCCTAGCTCCTACAATGAGCAGTTCTTC
abundance: few
j_gene: TRBJ2-1
d_gene: -
v_gene: TRBV12-3/TRBV12-4

CDR3aa: CASSLSRGSGANVLTF
CDR3nt: TGTGCCAGCAGCTTGTCTCGAGGTTCTGGGGCCAACGTCCTGACTTTC
abundance: many
j_gene: TRBJ2-6
d_gene: -
v_gene: TRBV7-3

CDR3aa: CASSLDQIRDTGELFF
CDR3nt: TGTGCCAGCAGCTTAGATCAAATCCGCGACACCGGGGAGCTGTTTTTT
abundance: many
j_gene: TRBJ2-2
d_gene: -
v_gene: TRBV11-2

CDR3aa: CASSPGRSFSYEQYF
CDR3nt: TGTGCCAGCAGCCCGGGACGGAGCTTCTCCTACGAGCAGTACTTC
abundance: many
j_gene: TRBJ2-7
d_gene: -
v_gene: TRBV7-2

CDR3aa: CASSFIPEAFF
CDR3nt: TGTGCCAGCAGCTTCATCCCTGAAGCTTTCTTT
abundance: many
j_gene: TRBJ1-1
d_gene: -
v_gene: TRBV7-2

CDR3aa: CASSLSTRFFDTQYF
CDR3nt: TGTGCCAGCAGTTTAAGCACAAGGTTCTTCGATACGCAGTATTTT
abundance: -
j_gene: TRBJ2-3
d_gene: -
v_gene: TRBV28

CDR3aa: CASMGVRGNTIYF
CDR3nt: TGTGCCAGCATGGGGGTGAGGGGAAACACCATATATTTT
abundance: few
j_gene: TRBJ1-3
d_gene: -
v_gene: TRBV2

CDR3aa: CASSLGYGQETQYF
CDR3nt: TGTGCCAGCTCCCTTGGGTACGGACAAGAGACCCAGTACTTC
abundance: -
j_gene: TRBJ2-5
d_gene: -
v_gene: TRBV5-4